A single sample is the source of the 32 T cell receptor beta chains below, sequenced in a study of blood T cell repertoires in COVID-19. Using immunoSEQ multiplex PCR, the repertoire was profiled, and TCRdb retains in-frame clones only, with some absent. The table shows some 170,000 clones, with more than 75% occurring only once. The sample taken for sequencing was PBMCs or T cells enriched from blood (not recorded which). Source of these receptors: a human donor with acute COVID-19. The donor label of this sample is uncertain.

CDR3 DNA: TGTGCCAGCAGTGTGGCTGCCACAGATACGCAGTATTTT. Its protein product is CASSVAATDTQYF. The V gene is TRBV25-1, the J gene TRBJ2-3, with D unclear. Trimming left V 4 bases short and J 2 bases short, with 7 bases between. CDR3 size: 13 residues. Looked up from germline, CDR1 is MGHDK and CDR2 is SYGVNS.

The chain is built from TRBV7-2 and TRBJ2-3; TRBD2 aligns across 14 bases. The trim removed 5 bases at V and 7 bases at J, leaving 5 bases unmatched. The germline CDR1 and CDR2 sequences are SGHTA and FQGNSA. The CDR3 loop spans 15 amino acids. CDR3 in amino acids: CASSPTSGGAYTQYF. The CDR3 region has the DNA TGTGCCAGCAGCCCGACTAGCGGGGGGGCATATACGCAGTATTTT.

This sequence joins TRBV27 and TRBJ2-3, with 9 bases fitting TRBD1. The germline V gene has CDR1 MNHEY and CDR2 SMNVEV (reference sequence). The CDR3 loop spans 13 amino acids. The ends lost 8 bases at V and 3 bases at J; junction bases unmatched: 3. The CDR3 nucleotides read TGTGCCAGCCGGGACAGGGTGACAGATACGCAGTATTTT. Translation: CASRDRVTDTQYF.

This clone has a handful of counts. This chain's CDR3 is CSVADSSEKLFF. The CDR3 coding sequence is TGCAGCGTTGCGGACAGCAGCGAAAAACTGTTTTTT. The chain recombines TRBV29-1 with TRBJ1-4, with D possibly TRBD1 on 6 matching bases. The CDR3 has 12 residues. The germline CDR1 and CDR2 sequences are SQVTM and ANQGSEA. The V end lost 4 bases, the J end lost 8 bases, and 11 bases lay between the germline ends.

This clone was detected a few times. The chain employs TRBV27 and TRBJ1-6; no clear D gene. The CDR3 spans 13 residues. Deletions cut 4 bases from V and 14 bases from J, with 15 bases between. Germline-derived CDR1 and CDR2 are MNHEY and SMNVEV (reference sequence). The CDR3 nucleotides are TGTGCCAGCAGTTACATTGACGGGATGGCCCTCCACTTT. Its protein is CASSYIDGMALHF.

V is TRBV24-1 and J is TRBJ2-3; 10 bases align to TRBD1. Losses at the gene ends were 3 bases for V and 4 bases for J; bases not matched to a gene: 6. Germline V gene data show CDR1 as KGHDR and CDR2 as SFDVKD. The CDR3 has 16 amino acids. The CDR3 DNA reads as TGTGCCACCAGTGATCTCGGGACAGGGGAGCCAGATACGCAGTATTTT. Translation gives CATSDLGTGEPDTQYF.

The chain recombines TRBV5-4 with TRBJ2-7; a possible D gene is TRBD1 (6 bases). Germline lookup yields CDR1 SGHNT and CDR2 YYREEE (reference sequence). This CDR3 comprises 13 residues. V was pared by 6 bases and J by 0 bases, with 10 bases between. The CDR3 DNA follows: TGTGCCAGCACCCCGGACAGCTCCTACGAGCAGTACTTC. Translated: CASTPDSSYEQYF.

The chain combines TRBV18 with TRBJ2-7; a possible D gene is TRBD2 (7 bases). The V gene's germline CDR1 is KGHSH and CDR2 LQKENI. Trimming cost V 0 bases and J 2 bases, with 8 bases left between them. The CDR3 has 14 amino acids. CDR3 amino acids: CASSPPGGPYEQYF. The CDR3 DNA follows: TGTGCCAGCTCACCACCGGGGGGGCCCTACGAGCAGTACTTC.

The chain is built from TRBV19 and TRBJ1-5; 10 bases agree with TRBD1. CDR3 length equals 15 residues. Germline CDR1 is LNHDA and CDR2 is SQIVND (reference sequence). V lost 4 bases to trimming and J lost 3 bases; unmatched junction nucleotides: 3. CDR3 nucleotides: TGTGCCAGTAGTACGGGACAGGGGTACAATCAGCCCCAGCATTTT. Translating gives CASSTGQGYNQPQHF.

The CDR3 sequence: CASSSARGETQYF. CDR3 sequence (DNA): TGTGCCAGCAGCTCCGCCCGAGGCGAGACCCAGTACTTC. V usage is TRBV7-3 and J usage is TRBJ2-5; no reliable D call. Germline CDR1 is SGHTA and CDR2 is FQGTGA. The CDR3 contains 13 residues. V was pared by 4 bases and J by 5 bases, with 11 bases between.

J is TRBJ1-1 and V is TRBV27; 7 bases line up with TRBD1. Germline V gene data show CDR1 as MNHEY and CDR2 as SMNVEV (reference sequence). After removal of 0 bases from V and 4 bases from J, the junction contained 5 bases not matched to a gene. The CDR3 is 15 amino acids. CDR3 region: CASSLSSTGRTEAFF. For the CDR3, the DNA is TGTGCCAGCAGTTTATCGTCGACAGGGCGCACTGAAGCTTTCTTT.

The chain recombines TRBV24-1 with TRBJ2-3, with TRBD2 matching over 10 bases. The V segment lost 1 base and the J segment 0 bases; nucleotides outside the gene matches: 12. CDR3 size: 20 residues. Germline V CDR1 and CDR2: KGHDR, SFDVKD. CDR3 in amino acids: CATSDFPSGGPLTSTDTQYF. As DNA, the CDR3 is TGTGCCACCAGTGATTTTCCTAGCGGGGGCCCTCTAACTAGCACAGATACGCAGTATTTT.

Only one count was recorded for this clone. This sequence joins TRBV27 and TRBJ2-7; 9 positions agree with TRBD2. This CDR3 comprises 14 residues. The germline V gene encodes CDR1 MNHEY and CDR2 SMNVEV (reference sequence). Trimming removed 6 bases from V and 4 bases from J; junction bases left unmatched: 7. The CDR3 region is CASRMRGGAYEQYF. As DNA, the CDR3 is TGTGCCAGCAGAATGCGGGGGGGCGCTTACGAGCAGTACTTC.

The chain recombines TRBV5-5 with TRBJ2-3, with D unclear. Germline-derived CDR1 and CDR2 are SGHKS and YYEKEE (reference sequence). Trimming left V 1 base short and J 7 bases short, with 13 bases between. The CDR3 is 14 residues long. The CDR3 is CASSLLSEQNTQYF. Here the CDR3 DNA reads TGTGCCAGCAGCTTGCTCTCGGAGCAAAATACGCAGTATTTT. The variable domain in full, completed from reference TRBV5-5 and TRBJ2-3, reads DAGVTQSPTHLIKTRGQQVTLRCSPISGHKSVSWYQQVLGQGPQFIFQYYEKEERGRGNFPDRFSARQFPNYSSELNVNALLLGDSALYLCASSLLSEQNTQYFGPGTRLTVL.

The V and J genes are TRBV23-1 and TRBJ2-3; 7 bases are a match to TRBD2. TRBV23-1 has ORF status, its function being uncertain. The CDR3 length is 16 residues. J gave up 6 bases and V 6 bases, and 15 bases lay outside the gene matches. The CDR3, as DNA: TGCGCCAGCAGCCGATCCTCCCACAAGGGAGGGGATACGCAGTATTTT. This codes for CASSRSSHKGGDTQYF.

This clone was detected only a few times. This chain uses TRBV30 with TRBJ1-6, with 9 bases that match TRBD1. V dropped 4 bases and J dropped 8; count of bases not matched to a gene: 3. The CDR3 has 13 residues. The germline V gene encodes CDR1 GTSNPN and CDR2 SVGIG (reference sequence). The CDR3 DNA reads as TGTGCCTGGATGGGGACAGGGTATTCACCCCTCCACTTT. Protein sequence: CAWMGTGYSPLHF.

The V gene is TRBV7-3, the J gene TRBJ2-1; possible D gene TRBD2, 6 bases. CDR3 length: 13 amino acids. V gave up 5 bases and J gave up 9 bases, with 14 bases separating them. Germline V gene sequence: CDR1 SGHTA, CDR2 FQGTGA. The CDR3 DNA reads TGTGCCAGCAGCATCGGAGGGGACGGTGAGCAGTTCTTC. It specifies CASSIGGDGEQFF.

The J gene is TRBJ2-5, the V gene TRBV7-9; TRBD2 agrees at 7 bases. Looked up from germline, CDR1 is SEHNR and CDR2 is FQNEAQ (reference sequence). Trimming cost V 3 bases and J 4 bases; bases outside gene matches: 5. CDR3 length equals 14 residues. CDR3 bases: TGTGCCAGCAGCTTTTGGGGGGAGGGAGAGACCCAGTACTTC. It codes for CASSFWGEGETQYF.

The rearrangement links TRBV3-1 (or the pseudogene TRBV3-2) to TRBJ1-4; TRBD1 matches at 7 bases. CDR1 and CDR2 from the germline V gene are LGHDT and YNNKEL (reference sequence). Trimming at V came to 4 bases and at J to 10 bases, leaving 12 bases not matched to a gene. The CDR3 spans 15 residues. CDR3 sequence reads: CASSLWTAQGGKLFF. In DNA, the CDR3 is TGTGCCAGCAGCCTATGGACAGCCCAGGGGGGAAAACTGTTTTTT.

This clone was seen more than once but under ten times. The chain combines TRBV30 with TRBJ1-1, with TRBD1 matching over 12 bases. The V gene's germline CDR1 is GTSNPN and CDR2 SVGIG (reference sequence). The junction had 3 bases not matched to a gene; V was cut back by 0 bases and J by 4 bases. The CDR3 extends over 15 amino acids. The CDR3 DNA reads as TGTGCCTGGAGTGTAGGGGACAGGGGGCCCACTGAAGCTTTCTTT. Amino acids: CAWSVGDRGPTEAFF. Drawing the rest from reference TRBV30 and TRBJ1-1, the complete variable domain is SQTIHQWPATLVQPVGSPLSLECTVEGTSNPNLYWYRQAAGRGLQLLFYSVGIGQISSEVPQNLSASRPQDRQFILSSKKLLLSDSGFYLCAWSVGDRGPTEAFFGQGTRLTVV.

The chain couples TRBV2 to TRBJ1-3; a weak D match, TRBD1 (6 bases). The length of the CDR3 is 14 residues. Deletions cut 7 bases from V and 1 base from J, with 11 bases between. Germline V gene data show CDR1 as SNHLY and CDR2 as FYNNEI. In nucleotides, the CDR3 is TGTGCCAGCAACACACAGGGTTCTGGAAACACCATATATTTT. It codes for CASNTQGSGNTIYF.

This clone came up once. This rearrangement joins TRBV6-1 to TRBJ1-5, with D possibly being TRBD1 (5 bases). The CDR3 is made up of 17 amino acids. Germline loops: CDR1 MNHNS, CDR2 SASEGT. Trimming pared 3 bases from V and 4 bases from J, leaving 19 bases between. In nucleotides, the CDR3 is TGTGCCAGCAGTGATGTTTCTTGGGGGGTCAGGAATCAGCCCCAGCATTTT. Its protein is CASSDVSWGVRNQPQHF.

V and J are TRBV12-5 and TRBJ2-1; 10 bases fit TRBD1. V shed 0 bases and J 8 bases; nucleotides not matched to a gene: 10. CDR1 and CDR2 from the germline V gene are LGHNT and FRNRAP. This CDR3 is built from 17 residues. CDR3 protein: CASGLVLRDRGRDEQFF. The CDR3 DNA follows: TGTGCTAGTGGTTTGGTATTACGGGACAGGGGTAGGGATGAGCAGTTCTTC.

CDR3 nucleotide sequence: TGTGCCAGCAGCTTACCCGAACAGGGGGGAAAACTGTTTTTT. Residues: CASSLPEQGGKLFF. The V call is TRBV5-6, the J call TRBJ1-4, with TRBD1 matching over 8 bases. This CDR3 is 14 amino acids long. CDR1 is SGHDT and CDR2 is YYEEEE in the germline V gene. The V gene end was trimmed by 2 bases and the J gene end by 10 bases; junction bases not matched to a gene: 7.

The V and J genes are TRBV18 and TRBJ1-5; 12 nucleotides line up with TRBD1. The CDR3 has 15 amino acids. V lost 3 bases to trimming and J lost 5 bases; unmatched junction nucleotides: 2. Germline-derived CDR1 and CDR2 are KGHSH and LQKENI. The CDR3 spells CASSPGTGGDQPQHF. CDR3 DNA: TGTGCCAGCTCACCCGGGACAGGGGGCGATCAGCCCCAGCATTTT. Filled out from reference TRBV18 and TRBJ1-5, the complete variable domain reads NAGVMQNPRHLVRRRGQEARLRCSPMKGHSHVYWYRQLPEEGLKFMVYLQKENIIDESGMPKERFSAEFPKEGPSILRIQQVVRGDSAAYFCASSPGTGGDQPQHFGDGTRLSIL.

The chain has TRBV19 and TRBJ2-7; the match to TRBD1 covers 9 bases. V gave up 3 bases and J gave up 3 bases; unmatched junction bases: 6. Germline loops: CDR1 LNHDA, CDR2 SQIVND (reference sequence). The CDR3 extends over 15 amino acids. The DNA of the CDR3 is TGTGCCAGTAGTATGTCGGGACAGGGTGACTACGAGCAGTACTTC. Translation gives CASSMSGQGDYEQYF.

CDR3 residues: CATWTSGGDEQFF. The CDR3 DNA reads as TGTGCCACTTGGACTAGCGGGGGGGATGAGCAGTTCTTC. This chain joins TRBV10-3 and TRBJ2-1; 15 nucleotides agree with TRBD2. The CDR3 has 13 amino acids. V was clipped by 10 bases and J by 8 bases; unmatched bases: 3. Germline V gene lookup returns CDR1 ENHRY and CDR2 SYGVKD.

This chain links TRBV7-9 with TRBJ1-6; the D is unclear. The V and J ends lost 4 bases and 8 bases respectively, with 15 bases between them. The V gene's germline CDR1 is SEHNR and CDR2 FQNEAQ (reference sequence). This CDR3 region has 15 residues. The CDR3 sequence is CASSSHGVPDSPLHF. CDR3 sequence (DNA): TGTGCCAGCAGCTCCCACGGGGTTCCGGATTCACCCCTCCACTTT.

J is TRBJ2-3 and V is TRBV19; 9 bases are shared with TRBD1. The CDR3 extends over 15 amino acids. With V trimmed by 5 bases and J by 2 bases, 5 bases remained unmatched. The germline V gene encodes CDR1 LNHDA and CDR2 SQIVND (reference sequence). CDR3 in amino acids: CASSLDRGNTDTQYF. In nucleotides, the CDR3 is TGTGCCAGTAGTTTGGACAGGGGTAACACAGATACGCAGTATTTT.

The chain couples TRBV2 to TRBJ1-6; the D gene is possibly TRBD1 (5 bases). The CDR3 runs to 12 residues. The germline V gene encodes CDR1 SNHLY and CDR2 FYNNEI. The V gene lost 8 bases and the J gene lost 6 bases, with 8 bases spanning the gap. CDR3: CASHDSNSPLHF. CDR3 DNA sequence: TGTGCCAGCCACGACAGTAATTCACCCCTCCACTTT.

The gene calls are TRBV27 and TRBJ1-2, with TRBD1 as a possible D gene (5 bases). The CDR3 contains 13 residues. Germline V gene sequence: CDR1 MNHEY, CDR2 SMNVEV (reference sequence). The V end lost 0 bases, the J end lost 8 bases, and 10 bases lay between the germline ends. CDR3 nucleotide sequence: TGTGCCAGCAGTTTATCTCTGGGGCGCGGCTACACCTTC. It translates to CASSLSLGRGYTF.

This chain uses TRBV19 with TRBJ2-3, with a possible D match to TRBD2 (6 bases). This CDR3 spans 15 amino acids. Per the germline V gene, CDR1 is LNHDA and CDR2 is SQIVND (reference sequence). The germline V and J ends were trimmed by 5 bases and 0 bases, with 12 bases remaining between them. DNA for the CDR3: TGTGCCAGTAGTTCGGGGAGGATTAGCACAGATACGCAGTATTTT. This translates into CASSSGRISTDTQYF. The variable domain in full, completed from reference TRBV19 and TRBJ2-3, reads DGGITQSPKYLFRKEGQNVTLSCEQNLNHDAMYWYRQDPGQGLRLIYYSQIVNDFQKGDIAEGYSVSREKKESFPLTVTSAQKNPTAFYLCASSSGRISTDTQYFGPGTRLTVL.